The entry below describes one T cell receptor (beta chain). Antigen: not known. The data are from a study of blood T cells in healthy people across ages. General study findings and limits: A strong correlation between TCR beta diversity and naive T cell percentage was seen.

The V gene's germline CDR1 is MNHEY and CDR2 SVGEGT. The CDR3 has 14 amino acids. After removal of 6 bases from V and 4 bases from J, the junction contained 6 bases not matched to a gene. For the second PCR, which ran for 7 to 11 cycles, a sample-barcoded 5' primer and a J-beta primer mix were used. TCRdb fed the 5' RACE reads into MiXCR, producing one record per CDR3 protein. There are a few hundred thousand distinct CDR3 sequences in the sample; about 55% occur only once, and approximately 51% lies in the top ten. The rearrangement joins TRBV6-2 or TRBV6-3 to TRBJ2-7, with 10 nucleotides matching TRBD1. Sequenced: blood. This sequence was found in a man aged 55 to 70 in good health. CDR3 sequence (DNA): TGTGCCAGCAGCCGCGGACAGGGGGTATACGAGCAGTACTTC. Translating gives CASSRGQGVYEQYF.